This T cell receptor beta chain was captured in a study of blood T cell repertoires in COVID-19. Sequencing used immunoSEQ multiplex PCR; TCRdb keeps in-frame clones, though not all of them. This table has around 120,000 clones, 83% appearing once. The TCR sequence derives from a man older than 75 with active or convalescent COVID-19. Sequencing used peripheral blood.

Here the CDR3 DNA reads TGTGCCAGTAGTGAGACAGGGGCCTGGGCCAAAAACATTCAGTACTTC. Protein: CASSETGAWAKNIQYF. The J gene is TRBJ2-4, the V gene TRBV19, with 8 bases aligning to TRBD1. This CDR3 is built from 16 residues. V dropped 5 bases and J dropped 1; count of bases not matched to a gene: 7. Germline assignment: CDR1 LNHDA and CDR2 SQIVND (reference sequence).